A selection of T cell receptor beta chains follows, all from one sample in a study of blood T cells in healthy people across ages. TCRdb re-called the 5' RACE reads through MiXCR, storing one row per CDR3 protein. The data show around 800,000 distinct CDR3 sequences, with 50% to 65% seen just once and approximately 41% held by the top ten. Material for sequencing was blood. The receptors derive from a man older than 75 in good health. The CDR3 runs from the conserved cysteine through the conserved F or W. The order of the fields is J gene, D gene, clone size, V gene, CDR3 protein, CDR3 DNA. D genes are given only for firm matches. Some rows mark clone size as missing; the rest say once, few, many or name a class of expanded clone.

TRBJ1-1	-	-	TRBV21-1	CASSRRWTEAFF	TGTGCCAGCAGCAGGCGATGGACTGAAGCTTTCTTT
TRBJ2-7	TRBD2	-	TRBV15	CATSSPSRTSGYEQYF	TGTGCCACCAGCAGTCCCTCGCGGACTAGCGGCTACGAGCAGTACTTC
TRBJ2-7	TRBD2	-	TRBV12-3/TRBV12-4	CASRRLAGGPNEQYF	TGTGCCAGCAGGCGGCTAGCGGGAGGGCCGAATGAGCAGTACTTC
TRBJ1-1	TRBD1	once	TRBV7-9	CASSHGQGAEAFF	TGTGCCAGCAGCCATGGACAGGGGGCTGAAGCTTTCTTT
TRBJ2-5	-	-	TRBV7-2	CASSEDWETRFF	TGTGCCAGCAGCGAGGATTGGGAGACCCGGTTCTTC
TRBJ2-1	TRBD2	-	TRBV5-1	CASSRGLDNEQFF	TGCGCCAGCAGCCGGGGACTAGACAATGAGCAGTTCTTC
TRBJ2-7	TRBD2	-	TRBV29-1	CGASGSTSYEQYF	TGCGGCGCCAGCGGGAGTACCTCCTACGAGCAGTACTTC
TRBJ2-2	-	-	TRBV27	CASSHTGNTGELFF	TGTGCCAGCAGCCATACAGGGAACACCGGGGAGCTGTTTTTT
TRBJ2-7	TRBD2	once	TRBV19	CASSSRLAGQSYEQYF	TGTGCCAGTAGTAGTCGACTAGCGGGACAATCCTACGAGCAGTACTTC
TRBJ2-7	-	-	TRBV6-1	CASSDRGNYEQYF	TGTGCCAGCAGTGATCGAGGGAACTACGAGCAGTACTTC
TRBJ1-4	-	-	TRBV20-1	CSARDLQGEKLFF	TGCAGTGCTAGAGATCTACAGGGCGAAAAACTGTTTTTT
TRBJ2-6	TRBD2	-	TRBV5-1	CASSLAPGGAGANVLTF	TGCGCCAGCAGCTTGGCTCCGGGGGGGGCAGGGGCCAACGTCCTGACTTTC
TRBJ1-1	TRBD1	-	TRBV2	CASRGTGGTEAFF	TGTGCCAGCAGAGGGACAGGGGGCACTGAAGCTTTCTTT
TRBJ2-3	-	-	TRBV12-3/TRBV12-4	CASSLREEAQYF	TGTGCCAGCAGTTTGAGGGAAGAGGCGCAGTATTTT
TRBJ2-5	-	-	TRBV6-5	CASSTLWQKETQYF	TGTGCCAGCAGTACGCTTTGGCAAAAAGAGACCCAGTACTTC
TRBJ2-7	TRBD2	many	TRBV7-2	CASSSPRVAGVFHEQYF	TGTGCCAGCAGCTCCCCAAGGGTAGCGGGAGTCTTCCACGAGCAGTACTTC
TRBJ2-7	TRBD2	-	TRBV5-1	CASSLAGGLSEQYF	TGCGCCAGCAGCTTGGCCGGGGGGTTGTCGGAGCAGTACTTC
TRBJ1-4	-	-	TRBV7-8	CASSSVLGEKLFF	TGTGCCAGCAGCTCAGTTTTAGGGGAAAAACTGTTTTTT
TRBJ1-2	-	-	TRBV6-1	CASILVGGNYGYTF	TGTGCCAGCATTCTAGTGGGGGGCAACTATGGCTACACCTTC
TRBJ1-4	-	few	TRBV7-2	CASSLALREKLFF	TGTGCCAGCAGCTTAGCGCTTCGGGAAAAACTGTTTTTT
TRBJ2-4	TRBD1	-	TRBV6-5	CASSSGTGGIIQYF	TGTGCCAGCAGTTCTGGGACAGGGGGCATCATTCAGTACTTC
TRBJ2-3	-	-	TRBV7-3	CASSLISGRDSDTQYF	TGTGCCAGCAGCTTAATATCTGGGCGGGACTCAGATACGCAGTATTTT
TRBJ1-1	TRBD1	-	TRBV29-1	CSASQGAGTEAFF	TGCAGCGCCAGCCAGGGGGCGGGTACTGAAGCTTTCTTT
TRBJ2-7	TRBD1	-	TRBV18	CASSRAATGEYEQYF	TGTGCCAGCTCACGGGCCGCGACAGGGGAGTACGAGCAGTACTTC
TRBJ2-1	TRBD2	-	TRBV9	CASSVMSGRASDDEQFF	TGTGCCAGCAGCGTCATGAGCGGGAGGGCCTCTGATGATGAGCAGTTCTTC
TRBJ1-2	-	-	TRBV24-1	CATSDSRRGYGYTF	TGTGCCACCAGTGATTCACGACGGGGCTATGGCTACACCTTC
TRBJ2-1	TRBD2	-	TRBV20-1	CSALARREAGEQFF	TGCAGTGCTCTCGCCCGTCGGGAGGCTGGGGAGCAGTTCTTC
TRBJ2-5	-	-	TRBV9	CASSSRDPLNEQYF	TGTGCCAGCAGCTCACGGGACCCCCTCAATGAGCAGTACTTC
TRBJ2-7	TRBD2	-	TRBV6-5	CASSYGTSVAYEQYF	TGTGCCAGCAGTTACGGGACTAGCGTCGCCTACGAGCAGTACTTC
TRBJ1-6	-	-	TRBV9	CASSVDAFSYNSPLHF	TGTGCCAGCAGCGTAGATGCGTTCTCCTATAATTCACCCCTCCACTTT
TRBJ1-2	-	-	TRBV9	CASSVGIRSGGRFINYGYTF	TGTGCCAGCAGCGTAGGGATCCGATCCGGGGGAAGGTTTATAAACTATGGCTACACCTTC
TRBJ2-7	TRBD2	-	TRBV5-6	CASSFRAGAGREQYF	TGTGCCAGCAGCTTCCGAGCGGGAGCGGGTCGTGAGCAGTACTTC
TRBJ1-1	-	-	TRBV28	CASTPPYPGRAFF	TGTGCCAGCACCCCACCCTACCCGGGGCGGGCTTTCTTT
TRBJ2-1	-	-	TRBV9	CASSGRHRDWGLNNEQFF	TGTGCCAGCAGCGGAAGACACAGGGATTGGGGGCTTAACAATGAGCAGTTCTTC
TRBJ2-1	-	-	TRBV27	CATLFGSEQFF	TGTGCCACCCTTTTCGGGAGTGAGCAGTTCTTC
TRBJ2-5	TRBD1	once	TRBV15	CATSRDVETGETQYF	TGTGCCACCAGCAGAGATGTTGAGACAGGGGAGACCCAGTACTTC
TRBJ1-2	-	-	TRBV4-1	CASSQDGLREVGNYGYTF	TGCGCCAGCAGCCAAGATGGTCTCAGGGAGGTAGGCAACTATGGCTACACCTTC
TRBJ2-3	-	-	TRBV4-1	CASSQGQTSTDTQYF	TGCGCCAGCAGCCAAGGGCAGACTAGCACAGATACGCAGTATTTT
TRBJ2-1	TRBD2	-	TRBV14	CASSQLQAGVGNEQFF	TGTGCCAGCAGCCAGTTGCAAGCGGGGGTCGGGAATGAGCAGTTCTTC
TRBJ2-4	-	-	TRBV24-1	CATSESGVLYNEQYF	TGTGCCACCAGTGAATCAGGGGTGCTCTACAATGAGCAGTACTTC